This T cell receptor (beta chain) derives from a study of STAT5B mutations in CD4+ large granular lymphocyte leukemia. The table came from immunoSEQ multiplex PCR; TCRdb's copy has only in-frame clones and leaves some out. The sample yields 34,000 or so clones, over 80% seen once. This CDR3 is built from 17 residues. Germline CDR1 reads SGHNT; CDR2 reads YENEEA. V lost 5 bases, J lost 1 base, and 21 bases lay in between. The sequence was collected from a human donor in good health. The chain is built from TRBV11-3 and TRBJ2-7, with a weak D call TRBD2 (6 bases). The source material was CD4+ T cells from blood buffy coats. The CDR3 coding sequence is TGTGCCAGCAGCCCTTCGCCGGCGGGACGGCAATCCTACGAGCAGTACTTC. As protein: CASSPSPAGRQSYEQYF.